This TCR beta chain was documented in a study of T cells in localized non-small cell lung cancer. Germline CDR1 reads SGHDN; CDR2 reads FVKESK. The CDR3 is 15 amino acids. Losses at the gene ends were 0 bases for V and 4 bases for J; bases not matched to a gene: 4. This clone was seen a single time. TCRdb keeps only in-frame clones here, not all; method: immunoSEQ multiplex PCR. In the table there are around 100,000 clones, approximately 88% of which are singletons. The sequence was collected from a man aged 35 to 69 with stage I squamous cell lung carcinoma. The source was peripheral blood, collected before any cancer treatment. The chain uses TRBV14 and TRBJ2-7; 9 bases fit TRBD1. The CDR3 nucleotides are TGTGCCAGCAGCCAAGAAACAGGGGGCAGTTACGAGCAGTACTTC. As protein: CASSQETGGSYEQYF.